The T cell receptor (beta chain) described here comes from a study of blood T cell repertoires in COVID-19. In the study overall: T cells, B-cell-depleted T cells, or PBMCs provided the cDNA or gDNA that served as material.

V was cut by 1 base and J by 2 bases, with 3 bases left in between. This CDR3 has 13 amino acids. Germline loops: CDR1 LGHNA, CDR2 YNFKEQ. Sequenced by immunoSEQ multiplex PCR; TCRdb stores in-frame clones only, minus some. The data hold fewer than 250,000 clones, with under 90% observed a single time. Input material: peripheral blood. This chain links TRBV4-2 with TRBJ1-3; D gene unclear. The sequence came from a man younger than 40 with active or convalescent COVID-19. In DNA, the CDR3 is TGTGCCAGCAGCCAAGGAGCTGGAAACACCATATATTTT. Translating it yields CASSQGAGNTIYF.